The source of this T cell receptor (beta chain) is a study of regulatory T cells in long-lasting Graves disease. Points from the study as a whole: Favored gene segments in persistent disease were TRBV28, TRBJ1-2 and TRBJ2-5.

Germline assignment: CDR1 DFQATT and CDR2 SNEGSKA (reference sequence). Between the trimmed V and J ends, which lost 1 base and 7 bases, there was a span of 14 bases. The CDR3 has 15 amino acids. Investigators prepared the TCR beta libraries by applying iRepertoire HTBI primers and Arm-PCR of CDR3 regions. TCRdb used MiXCR to reprocess the multiplex PCR reads, holding one entry per CDR3 protein. Among around 430,000 distinct CDR3 sequences listed, less than 25% were seen once. Time point defined: persistent/refractory GD, antithyroid drugs over 5 years with positive TRAb. The TCR library used RNA extracted from PBMCs. A few counts support this clonotype. Its antigen remains unknown.

The sequence came from a female donor with Graves disease. The V call is TRBV20-1, the J call TRBJ1-6; D is unclear. The starting material was peripheral blood mononuclear cells (PBMCs), obtained when the disease was refractory, from a patient treated with antithyroid drugs. For the CDR3, the DNA is TGCAGTGCTAGAGTTACCGGGAGCATAAATTCACCCCTCCACTTT. Amino acid sequence: CSARVTGSINSPLHF.